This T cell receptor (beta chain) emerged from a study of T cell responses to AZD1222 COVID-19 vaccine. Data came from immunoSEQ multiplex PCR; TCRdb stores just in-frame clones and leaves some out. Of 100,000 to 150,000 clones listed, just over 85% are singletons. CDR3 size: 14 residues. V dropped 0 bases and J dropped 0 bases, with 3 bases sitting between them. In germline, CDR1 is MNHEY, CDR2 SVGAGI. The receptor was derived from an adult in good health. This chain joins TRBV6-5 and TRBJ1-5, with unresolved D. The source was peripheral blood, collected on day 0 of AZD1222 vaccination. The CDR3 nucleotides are TGTGCCAGCAGTTACTCGAGTAGCAATCAGCCCCAGCATTTT. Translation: CASSYSSSNQPQHF.